This TCR beta chain was profiled in a study of T cell repertoires in cytomegalovirus infection. Study as a whole: HLA-B-restricted CMV epitopes that are well studied, plus recently identified HLA-C-restricted ones, were used by the study. An indication of both CMV infection and matching HLA type came from public TCR beta signatures. Study-wide results and limits: HLA-C-restricted, CMV-specific TCR beta clonotypes were dominant ex vivo. There were carriers of CMV plus the relevant HLA, and cumulative public TCR beta family frequency identified them.

The CDR3 is made up of 15 amino acids. V shed 1 base and J 1 base; nucleotides not matched to a gene: 3. Per germline, CDR1 ENHRY and CDR2 SYGVKD. Each CDR3 protein is one row after TCRdb ran MiXCR on the reads. The repertoire holds roughly 920,000 distinct CDR3 sequences, with roughly 31% as singletons. This clonotype was seen more than once but under ten times. Its antigen is unidentified. V usage is TRBV10-3 and J usage is TRBJ2-5, with TRBD1 matching over 7 bases. This sequence originates from a human donor in good health (CMV status not recorded). Some clones in this sample may be carry-over from other donors' samples. Sample: cultured CD8+ T cells from PBMCs, taken from culture after CMV antigen stimulation. The CDR3 bases are TGTGCCATCAGTGAGTTGGGACAGCGCCAAGAGACCCAGTACTTC. It yields the protein CAISELGQRQETQYF.